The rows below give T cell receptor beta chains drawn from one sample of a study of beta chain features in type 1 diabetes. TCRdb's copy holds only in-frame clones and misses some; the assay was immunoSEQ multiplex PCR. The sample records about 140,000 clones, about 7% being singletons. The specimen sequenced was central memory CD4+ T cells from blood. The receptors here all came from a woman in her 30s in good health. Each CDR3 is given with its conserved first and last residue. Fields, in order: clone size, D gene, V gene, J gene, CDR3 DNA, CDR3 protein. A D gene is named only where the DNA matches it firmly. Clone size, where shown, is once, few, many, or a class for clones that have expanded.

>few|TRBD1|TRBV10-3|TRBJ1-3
TGTGCCATTACAGGGGATTTGAGCTCTGGAAACACCATATATTTT
CAITGDLSSGNTIYF
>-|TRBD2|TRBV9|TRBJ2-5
TGTGCCAGCAGCGTAGCGTCTAGCGGCCAAGAGACCCAGTACTTC
CASSVASSGQETQYF
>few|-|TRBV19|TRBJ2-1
TGTGCCAGTAGTCTCAGGACAGCCTACAATGAGCAGTTCTTC
CASSLRTAYNEQFF
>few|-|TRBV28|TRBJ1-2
TGTGCCAGCAGTTTCCTTGAGGTCGGCGGTGGCTACACCTTC
CASSFLEVGGGYTF
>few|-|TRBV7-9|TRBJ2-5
TGTGCCAGCAGCTTCGGGAACGGTGGGGAAGAGACCCAGTACTTC
CASSFGNGGEETQYF
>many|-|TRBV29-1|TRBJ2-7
TGCAGCGTTGTTCCCGGGAACTATTACTACGAGCAGTACTTC
CSVVPGNYYYEQYF
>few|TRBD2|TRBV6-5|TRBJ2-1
TGTGCCAGCAGTTATTGGGCTAGCGGGCGTAACAATGAGCAGTTCTTC
CASSYWASGRNNEQFF
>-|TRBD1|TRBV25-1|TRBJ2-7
TGTGCCAGCAGTGAAAACGGAACGGACAGGGACCCCTACGAGCAGTACTTC
CASSENGTDRDPYEQYF
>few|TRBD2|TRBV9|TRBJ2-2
TGTGCCAGCAGTCACTTTGGCGGGAGGTACACCGGGGAGCTGTTTTTT
CASSHFGGRYTGELFF
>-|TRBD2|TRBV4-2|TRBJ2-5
TGTGCCAGCAGCCGCGTCCACGGACTAGCGGGAGGGGGGGACCAAGAGACCCAGTACTTC
CASSRVHGLAGGGDQETQYF
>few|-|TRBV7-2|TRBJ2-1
TGTGCCAGCAGCCCCGACAGGTTCTCCTACAATGAGCAGTTCTTC
CASSPDRFSYNEQFF
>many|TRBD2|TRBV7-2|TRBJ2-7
TGTGCCAGCAGCTTAGGCGGGAGCAACCCCTACGAGCAGTACTTC
CASSLGGSNPYEQYF
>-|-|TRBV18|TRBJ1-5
TGTGCCAGCTCACCAACACAGCCGGGGAATAGCAATCAGCCCCAGCATTTT
CASSPTQPGNSNQPQHF
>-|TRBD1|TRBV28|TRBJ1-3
TGTGCCAGTAACAGGGGGAATAGAGGAAACACCATATATTTT
CASNRGNRGNTIYF
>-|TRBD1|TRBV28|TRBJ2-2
TGTGCCAGCAGTCTGATACAGGGGGCGCAGGGCACCGGGGAGCTGTTTTTT
CASSLIQGAQGTGELFF
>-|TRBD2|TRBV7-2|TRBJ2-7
TGTGCCAGCAGCATCCAGCGGGAGGTACGCGAGCAGTACTTC
CASSIQREVREQYF
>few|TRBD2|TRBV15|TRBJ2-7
TGTGCCACCAGGAGAGAAGCGGGAGGGTGGAACGAGCAGTACTTC
CATRREAGGWNEQYF
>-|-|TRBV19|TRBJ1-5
TGTGCCAGTAGCAGGGAGGGTCAGCCCCAGCATTTT
CASSREGQPQHF
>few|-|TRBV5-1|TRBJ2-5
TGCGCCAGCAGCTTTACGACTAGTGTCCAAGAGACCCAGTACTTC
CASSFTTSVQETQYF
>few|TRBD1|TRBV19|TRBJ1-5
TGTGCCAGTAGTCCCGGGCTTCAGGGGGGCGGGGACCGTCAGCCCCAGCATTTT
CASSPGLQGGGDRQPQHF
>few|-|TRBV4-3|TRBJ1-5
TGCGCCAGCAGCCAAGATCGGGGGCAGCCCCAGCATTTT
CASSQDRGQPQHF
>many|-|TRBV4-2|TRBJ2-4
TGTGCCAGCAGCCAAGGTTCGAACATTCAGTACTTC
CASSQGSNIQYF
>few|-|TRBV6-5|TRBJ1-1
TGTGCCAGCAGTTACTCGAGGACTGAAGCTTTCTTT
CASSYSRTEAFF
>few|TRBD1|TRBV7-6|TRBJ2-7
TGTGCCAGCAGCTCAGGGGGAGAGCAGTACTTC
CASSSGGEQYF
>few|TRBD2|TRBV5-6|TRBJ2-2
TGTGCCAGCAGCCACCGGACTAGCGGGAACACCGGGGAGCTGTTTTTT
CASSHRTSGNTGELFF
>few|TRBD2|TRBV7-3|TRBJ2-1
TGTGCCAGCAGCCCCCAGACTAGCGGGAGGGCCGGGTCCTACAATGAGCAGTTCTTC
CASSPQTSGRAGSYNEQFF
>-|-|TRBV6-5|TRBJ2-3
TGTGCCACCAAGCTCATCGATACGCAGTATTTT
CATKLIDTQYF
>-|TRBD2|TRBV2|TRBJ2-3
TGTGCCAGCACCTTAAGCGGGAGGGAGTCAGATACGCAGTATTTT
CASTLSGRESDTQYF
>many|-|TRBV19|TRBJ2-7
TGTGCCACCTCCAGACAGGTGGGGTCCTACGAGCAGTACTTC
CATSRQVGSYEQYF
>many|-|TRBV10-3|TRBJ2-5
TGTGCCATCAGTGGAGGGGAGACCCAGTACTTC
CAISGGETQYF
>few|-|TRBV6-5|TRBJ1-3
TGTGCCAGCAGTTACTATACGGGGTCTGGAAACACCATATATTTT
CASSYYTGSGNTIYF
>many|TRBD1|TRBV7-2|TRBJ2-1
TGTGCCAGCAGCCCTCGGACAGGGTCGGGGAATGAGCAGTTCTTC
CASSPRTGSGNEQFF
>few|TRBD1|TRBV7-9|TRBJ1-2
TGTGCCAGCAGCTTAGGACAGGGGATCGGTGACGGCTACACCTTC
CASSLGQGIGDGYTF
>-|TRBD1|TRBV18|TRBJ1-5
TGTGCCAGCTCACCACCATCAGGGGGTGGCAATCAGCCCCAGCATTTT
CASSPPSGGGNQPQHF
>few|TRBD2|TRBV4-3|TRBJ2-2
TGCGCCAGCAGCCAACCCTGGACTAGCGGGGTGGGGGAGCTGTTTTTT
CASSQPWTSGVGELFF
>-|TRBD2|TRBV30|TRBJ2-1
TGTGCCTGGAATTTGCGGGAGGGTGATGAGCAGTTCTTC
CAWNLREGDEQFF
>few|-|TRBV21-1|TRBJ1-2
TGTGCCAGCAGCAAAGCGGGGAGGGCGGAGGGCTACACCTTC
CASSKAGRAEGYTF
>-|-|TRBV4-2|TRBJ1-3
TGTGCCAGCAGCCAAGTTTCATCTGGAAACACCATATATTTT
CASSQVSSGNTIYF
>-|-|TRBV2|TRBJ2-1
TGTGCCAGCAGCAAATGGGGGCCCAATGAGCAGTTCTTC
CASSKWGPNEQFF
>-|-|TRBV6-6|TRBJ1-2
TGTGCCAGCCGCGCCGCCAATGGGCATCACTATGGCTACACCTTC
CASRAANGHHYGYTF
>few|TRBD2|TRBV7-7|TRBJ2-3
TGTGCTAGCAGCTTAGCCGGAGCACCCTCGGGAGGGAGGGATACGCAGTATTTT
CASSLAGAPSGGRDTQYF
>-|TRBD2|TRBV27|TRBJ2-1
TGTGCCAGCAGTTATATTAGCGGGAGCAATGAGCAGTTCTTC
CASSYISGSNEQFF
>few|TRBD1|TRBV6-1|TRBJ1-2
TGTGCCAGCAGTCTAAGGACAGGGGATGGCTACACCTTC
CASSLRTGDGYTF
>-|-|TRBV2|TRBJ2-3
TGTGCCAGCAGTGAGCAGGGTCCCTTATCAGATACGCAGTATTTT
CASSEQGPLSDTQYF
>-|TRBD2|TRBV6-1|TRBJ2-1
TGTGCCAGCGGGACTAGCGGGACCTACAATGAGCAGTTCTTC
CASGTSGTYNEQFF
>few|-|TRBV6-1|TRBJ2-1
TGTGCCAGCAGTGAACAGTACTCCTACAATGAGCAGTTCTTC
CASSEQYSYNEQFF